These 28 T cell receptor beta chains were sequenced from one sample in a study of T-cell reconstitution after alpha-beta-depleted transplantation in children. Unique molecular identifiers were built into the TCRbeta library. Each CDR3 protein is one row after TCRdb ran MiXCR on the PCR reads. The sample includes fewer than 550,000 distinct CDR3 sequences, over 9.5% of them seen just once. This specimen consisted of PBMCs, mostly from graft donor cells, obtained 180 days after TCRalphabeta/CD19-depleted stem cell transplant. The receptors shown here come from a female patient aged 2-9 years who had a stem cell transplant for aplastic anemia, so the T cells may come from the graft donor.

This clonotype was seen a few times. The gene calls are TRBV6-2 or TRBV6-3 and TRBJ2-5; 12 bases agree with TRBD2. This CDR3 contains 16 residues. V gave up 5 bases and J gave up 5 bases; unmatched junction bases: 9. Germline values: CDR1 MNHEY, CDR2 SVGEGT. CDR3 DNA: TGTGCCAGCAGTAACGAGAGACTAGCGGGAGAGGAGACCCAGTACTTC. This translates into CASSNERLAGEETQYF.

The chain links TRBV6-2 or TRBV6-3 to TRBJ1-5; D gene ambiguous. The CDR3 runs to 16 residues. Germline loops: CDR1 MNHEY, CDR2 SVGEGT. The ends were cut back, 3 bases at V and 0 bases at J, with 12 bases in the middle. CDR3 region: CASSYGSVISNQPQHF. The CDR3 DNA follows: TGTGCCAGCAGTTATGGTTCCGTCATTAGCAATCAGCCCCAGCATTTT.

This clonotype was observed many times. This sequence joins TRBV28 and TRBJ1-5; no firm D call. CDR1 and CDR2 (germline): MDHEN, SYDVKM. The V end was cut by 1 base, the J end by 0 bases, with 10 bases between. The CDR3 runs to 16 residues. This chain's CDR3 is CASSLSARYSNQPQHF. CDR3 sequence (DNA): TGTGCCAGCAGTTTATCGGCACGTTATAGCAATCAGCCCCAGCATTTT.

This clonotype was seen more than once but under ten times. This chain links TRBV27 with TRBJ2-1; D may correspond to TRBD1 or TRBD2 (5 bases each). The CDR3 spans 15 residues. Between the trimmed V and J ends, which lost 6 bases and 6 bases, there was a span of 18 bases. CDR1 is MNHEY, CDR2 SMNVEV, per germline (reference sequence). The CDR3, as DNA: TGTGCCAGCAGCTGGGACGGCCACAACCCCAATGAGCAGTTCTTC. This translates into CASSWDGHNPNEQFF.

The genes are TRBV28 and TRBJ2-7; 10 bases match TRBD2. Germline values: CDR1 MDHEN, CDR2 SYDVKM. This CDR3 has 15 amino acids. V trimming: 1 base; J trimming: 5 bases; junction bases outside the gene matches: 5. The CDR3 coding sequence is TGTGCCAGCAGTTTATTCGGTCTAGCGGGAGACGAGCAGTACTTC. It specifies CASSLFGLAGDEQYF.

This clonotype was observed a handful of times. The rearrangement links TRBV12-3 or TRBV12-4 to TRBJ2-1; the D gene is possibly TRBD2 (6 bases). This CDR3 is built from 15 residues. The V end lost 2 bases, the J end lost 3 bases, and 11 bases lay between the germline ends. CDR3 in DNA: TGTGCCAGCAGTTTAAGGGAGGCCCTCTACAATGAGCAGTTCTTC. Its protein product is CASSLREALYNEQFF.

The rearrangement uses TRBV6-5 and TRBJ2-1; 9 nucleotides agree with TRBD2. The CDR3 consists of 16 residues. V lost 0 bases, J lost 8 bases, and 8 bases stayed unmatched. CDR1 is MNHEY, CDR2 SVGAGI, per germline. The CDR3 here is CASSYSSAGGPYEQFF. In DNA, the CDR3 is TGTGCCAGCAGTTACTCGTCGGCGGGAGGGCCGTATGAGCAGTTCTTC.

This clonotype was detected a few times. The genes are TRBV18 and TRBJ2-3; a possible D gene is TRBD2 (6 bases). The V and J ends lost 6 bases and 2 bases respectively, with 21 bases between them. CDR3 size: 17 residues. Germline CDR1 reads KGHSH; CDR2 reads LQKENI. This CDR3 reads CASSPRRERVSTDTQYF. CDR3 nucleotides: TGTGCCAGCTCGCCGCGCCGGGAGCGGGTTTCCACAGATACGCAGTATTTT.

As to this clonotype: One base away lies a much larger clone, so this may be a sequencing read error. This rearrangement joins TRBV9 to TRBJ1-1, with 7 bases aligning to TRBD1. The CDR3 loop spans 14 amino acids. Germline CDR1 reads SGDLS; CDR2 reads YYNGEE. V trimming: 3 bases; J trimming: 10 bases; junction bases outside the gene matches: 12. CDR3 sequence: CASSAGQSGIGAFF. CDR3 sequence (DNA): TGTGCCAGCAGCGCGGGACAGTCGGGGATTGGAGCTTTCTTT.

This clonotype was observed a handful of times. This rearrangement joins TRBV7-2 to TRBJ2-7; D might be TRBD2 (6 bases). Trimming cost V 5 bases and J 2 bases, with 25 bases left between them. Germline V gene data show CDR1 as SGHTA and CDR2 as FQGNSA. The length of the CDR3 is 18 residues. DNA of the CDR3: TGTGCCAGCAGCCCCCGTCGCGGGGCGGGAAGGGGTACCTACGAGCAGTACTTC. Translated: CASSPRRGAGRGTYEQYF.

The V gene is TRBV24-1, the J gene TRBJ2-2; no clear D. V dropped 6 bases and J dropped 7 bases, with 14 bases sitting between them. Looked up from germline, CDR1 is KGHDR and CDR2 is SFDVKD. The CDR3 loop spans 14 amino acids. In nucleotides, the CDR3 is TGTGCCACCAGTCCCCGAATTTATGGCGGGGAGCTGTTTTTT. Translated: CATSPRIYGGELFF.

J is TRBJ1-2 and V is TRBV4-1; no firm D call. CDR1 and CDR2 from the germline V gene are MGHRA and YSYEKL. V was clipped by 0 bases and J by 2 bases, with 13 bases between them. The CDR3 runs 16 residues. This chain's CDR3 is CASSQEPRESNYGYTF. The CDR3 DNA reads as TGCGCCAGCAGCCAAGAGCCTAGGGAGTCCAACTATGGCTACACCTTC.

The chain has TRBV18 and TRBJ2-7; a possible D gene is TRBD2 (5 bases). Germline loops: CDR1 KGHSH, CDR2 LQKENI. V lost 0 bases and J 4 bases, leaving 16 bases between the germline ends. The CDR3 is 16 residues long. The CDR3 DNA reads TGTGCCAGCTCACCACCGAGAATGCCAGGCGGGTACGAGCAGTACGTC. It encodes CASSPPRMPGGYEQYV.

This chain uses TRBV12-3 or TRBV12-4 with TRBJ2-1; weak D call: TRBD2 (5 bases). Trimming pared 4 bases from V and 0 bases from J, leaving 13 bases between. This CDR3 comprises 16 residues. CDR3 loop: CASSWNPGTSYNEQFF. The CDR3, as DNA: TGTGCCAGCAGTTGGAACCCGGGAACCTCCTACAATGAGCAGTTCTTC.

This clonotype was seen at least ten times. The V gene is TRBV28, the J gene TRBJ1-4, with D maybe TRBD1 (5 bases). CDR3 size: 13 residues. Trimming removed 5 bases from V and 10 bases from J, with 14 bases in between. The V gene's germline CDR1 is MDHEN and CDR2 SYDVKM. CDR3 residues: CASSKQAARKLFF. The CDR3 bases are TGTGCCAGCAGTAAACAGGCTGCCCGAAAACTGTTTTTT. Drawing the rest from reference TRBV28 and TRBJ1-4, the complete variable domain is DVKVTQSSRYLVKRTGEKVFLECVQDMDHENMFWYRQDPGLGLRLIYFSYDVKMKEKGDIPEGYSVSREKKERFSLILESASTNQTSMYLCASSKQAARKLFFGSGTQLSVL.

This clonotype has only a few counts. V is TRBV28 and J is TRBJ1-2; D is undetermined. Germline V gene sequence: CDR1 MDHEN, CDR2 SYDVKM. The V and J ends lost 7 bases and 3 bases respectively, with 21 bases between them. The CDR3 contains 16 residues. The DNA of the CDR3 is TGTGCCAGCAATCCCTGGGTTTTTGCGAGGGACTATGGCTACACCTTC. This encodes CASNPWVFARDYGYTF.

A few counts support this clonotype. The chain carries TRBV4-2 and TRBJ2-7, with D possibly matching TRBD1 (5 bases). This CDR3 contains 17 residues. Trimming left V 1 base short and J 1 base short, with 17 bases between. Germline loops: CDR1 LGHNA, CDR2 YNFKEQ. CDR3 residues: CASSQVQQVAFSYEQYF. CDR3 sequence (DNA): TGTGCCAGCAGCCAAGTCCAACAGGTCGCCTTTTCCTACGAGCAGTACTTC.

As concerns this clonotype: A read error may account for a junction end that differs from germline. The chain combines TRBV20-1 with TRBJ1-2; weak D call: TRBD1 (6 bases). Germline CDR1 and CDR2: DFQATT and SNEGSKA (reference sequence). CDR3 size: 14 residues. The CDR3 DNA reads as TGCAGTGCTAGACCCCGGGACAATAACGATGGCTACACCTTC. This codes for CSARPRDNNDGYTF.

This chain links TRBV5-1 with TRBJ2-2, with TRBD1 matching 9 bases. Germline values: CDR1 SGHRS, CDR2 YFSETQ. The CDR3 sequence is 16 residues long. V shed 3 bases and J 3 bases; nucleotides not matched to a gene: 6. CDR3 loop: CASSSDRGSYTGELFF. The CDR3, as DNA: TGCGCCAGCAGCTCGGACAGGGGAAGCTACACCGGGGAGCTGTTTTTT.

This clonotype was found a few times. The V gene is TRBV20-1, the J gene TRBJ1-4; 7 bases match TRBD1. Germline-derived CDR1 and CDR2 are DFQATT and SNEGSKA (reference sequence). CDR3 length: 17 amino acids. Unmatched junction bases numbered 19, after V lost 4 bases and J lost 8 bases. CDR3 amino acids: CSAISGQPSRSGEKLFF. The CDR3 DNA follows: TGCAGTGCTATTTCGGGACAGCCCAGCCGGTCAGGCGAAAAACTGTTTTTT.

The chain recombines TRBV12-3 or TRBV12-4 with TRBJ1-5, with TRBD1 as a possible D gene (6 bases). Deletions cut 6 bases from V and 3 bases from J, with 12 bases between. The CDR3 is 14 residues long. CDR3 DNA sequence: TGTGCCAGCAGCCCGGACAGTCCCAATCAGCCCCAGCATTTT. Encoded protein: CASSPDSPNQPQHF.

Only a few counts were recorded for this clonotype. The chain joins TRBV29-1 to TRBJ1-5; 7 bases are shared with TRBD1. The CDR3 spans 14 residues. Germline lookup yields CDR1 SQVTM and CDR2 ANQGSEA. The J segment lost 0 bases and the V segment lost 4 bases, leaving 3 bases of the junction unmatched. DNA for the CDR3: TGCAGCGTTGCCCAGGGGGATAGCAATCAGCCCCAGCATTTT. It codes for CSVAQGDSNQPQHF.

J is TRBJ2-7 and V is TRBV14, with D unclear. V lost 1 base and J 9 bases, leaving 16 bases between the germline ends. The CDR3 contains 14 residues. Germline assignment: CDR1 SGHDN and CDR2 FVKESK. The CDR3, as DNA: TGTGCCAGCAGCCAAGTCCTGGCATATAGGAGGCAGTACTTC. It yields the protein CASSQVLAYRRQYF.

The chain employs TRBV12-3 or TRBV12-4 and TRBJ2-7, with 10 bases matching TRBD1. V lost 3 bases, J lost 5 bases, and 7 bases stayed unmatched. The CDR3 sequence is 15 residues long. The chain's CDR3 is CASSFPGQGTNEQYF. CDR3 sequence (DNA): TGTGCCAGCAGTTTCCCGGGACAGGGGACCAACGAGCAGTACTTC.

This clonotype appeared a few times. The chain uses TRBV12-3 or TRBV12-4 and TRBJ2-1; 11 bases align to TRBD2. The CDR3 length is 16 residues. V lost 0 bases, J lost 13 bases, and 11 bases stayed unmatched. The CDR3: CASSLAGLAEPQGQFF. In nucleotides, the CDR3 is TGTGCCAGCAGTTTAGCGGGACTAGCGGAGCCGCAGGGTCAGTTCTTC.

The chain joins TRBV4-1 to TRBJ2-1; D unclear. Trimming stripped 0 bases from V and 4 bases from J, with 7 bases between. CDR1 and CDR2 (germline): MGHRA, YSYEKL. This CDR3 is built from 14 residues. The CDR3 region has the DNA TGCGCCAGCAGCCAAGATTCAGAATACAATGAGCAGTTCTTC. Translating gives CASSQDSEYNEQFF.

This clonotype was seen more than once but under ten times. DNA of the CDR3: TGCGCCAGCAGCTTGGATCCACTAGCGGGAGGGCCGTGGTCCTCCTACAATGAGCAGTTCTTC. It specifies CASSLDPLAGGPWSSYNEQFF. This chain links TRBV5-1 with TRBJ2-1; 13 bases match TRBD2. V was clipped by 0 bases and J by 0 bases; unmatched bases: 12. Germline assignment: CDR1 SGHRS and CDR2 YFSETQ. This CDR3 is built from 21 residues.

This clonotype came up a few times. The chain employs TRBV12-3 or TRBV12-4 and TRBJ1-2, with 8 positions matching TRBD1. The ends lost 5 bases at V and 2 bases at J; junction bases unmatched: 10. This CDR3 has 16 residues. Here the CDR3 reads CASSPHRQGINYGYTF. The CDR3 bases are TGTGCCAGCAGTCCACATCGACAGGGGATCAACTATGGCTACACCTTC.